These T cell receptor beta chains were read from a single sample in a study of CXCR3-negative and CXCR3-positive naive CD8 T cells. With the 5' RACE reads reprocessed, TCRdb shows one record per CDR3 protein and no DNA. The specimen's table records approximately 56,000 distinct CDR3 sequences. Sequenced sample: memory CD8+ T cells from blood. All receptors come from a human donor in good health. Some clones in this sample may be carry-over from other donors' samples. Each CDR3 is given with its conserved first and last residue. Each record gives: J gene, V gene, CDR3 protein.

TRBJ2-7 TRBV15 CATSSPPGSTYEQYF
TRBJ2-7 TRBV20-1 CSASGVYEQYF
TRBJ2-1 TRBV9 CASAGTLAGGTAYNEQFF
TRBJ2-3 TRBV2 CASSLFPGLAGGDTQYF
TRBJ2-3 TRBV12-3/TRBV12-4 CASSLGPLSTDTQYF
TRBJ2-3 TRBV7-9 CASSPTPPTDTQYF
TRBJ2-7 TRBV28 CASSFSEESSCEQYF
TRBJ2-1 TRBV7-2 CASAVDRGNEQFF
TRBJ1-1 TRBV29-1 CSVCGTGGIEAFF
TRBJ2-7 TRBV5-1 CASSSTPGTGAEQYF
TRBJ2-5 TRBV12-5 CASGPDHSRRETQYF
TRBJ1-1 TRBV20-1 CSARPGQGHTEAFF
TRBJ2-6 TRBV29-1 CSVAVAGANVLTF
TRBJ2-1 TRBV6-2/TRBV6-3 CASSSSGGSGYNEQFF
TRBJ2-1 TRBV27 CATTIQGSYNEQFF
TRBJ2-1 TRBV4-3 CASSHLLAPDSYNEQFF
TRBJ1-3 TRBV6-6 CASSHDGTSGNTIYF
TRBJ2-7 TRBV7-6 CASSPSDSYAYEQYF
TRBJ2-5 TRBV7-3 CASSSSGTSGETQYF
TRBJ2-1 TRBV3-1 CASSLPRTGNNEQFF
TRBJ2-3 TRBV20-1 CSASEWGGGETDTQYF
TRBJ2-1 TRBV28 CASSPRGAGGYNEQFF
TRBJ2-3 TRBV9 CASSSEDGLAGDTDTQYF
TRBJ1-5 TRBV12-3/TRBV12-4 CASSLAGGNQPQHF
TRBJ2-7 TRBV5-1 CASSLAWGERAARYF
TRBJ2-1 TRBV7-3 CASSFPGQAIGDEQFF
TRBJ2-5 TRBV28 CASDTSGALGETQYF
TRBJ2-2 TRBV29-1 CSVLNTGPNTGELFF
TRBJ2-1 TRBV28 CASTEREADEQFF
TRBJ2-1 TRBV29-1 CSVAGGFGVVNEQFF